Reported below is one T cell receptor beta chain. This record belongs to a study of cytomegalovirus exposure and HLA in healthy donors. PCR employed 60 Vbeta and 13 Jbeta primers. Clones were read by immunoSEQ multiplex PCR, and TCRdb kept only the in-frame ones, dropping some. This table has 150,000 to 200,000 clones, approximately 84% appearing once. Looked up from germline, CDR1 is SNHLY and CDR2 is FYNNEI. The CDR3 runs 13 residues. V gave up 5 bases and J gave up 14 bases, with 16 bases separating them. This chain joins TRBV2 and TRBJ1-6; no firm D call. The receptor comes from a girl aged 5 to 17 in good health and CMV-seropositive. The sequenced material came from PBMCs. In nucleotides, the CDR3 is TGTGCCAGCAGTCCCGATCTCCAGAAGACCCTCCACTTT. It specifies CASSPDLQKTLHF.